This TCR beta chain was captured by sequencing in a study of blood T cell repertoires in COVID-19. Study in general: Donors in the United States, Italy and Spain gave samples during acute or convalescent COVID-19. T cells, B-cell-depleted T cells, or PBMCs supplied cDNA or gDNA.

V dropped 3 bases and J dropped 1 base, with 9 bases sitting between them. CDR1 and CDR2 (germline): LNHDA, SQIVND (reference sequence). This CDR3 spans 14 amino acids. Authors' analysis steps: The assay estimated nucleated cells by amplifying reference gene primers. Measured with immunoSEQ multiplex PCR; TCRdb has only the in-frame clones, and not every one. The V and J calls and clone size come from that table; D and trimming were worked out from the DNA. This sample has fewer than 60,000 clones, with approximately 89% found just once. The chain recombines TRBV19 with TRBJ1-1, with D possibly TRBD1 on 5 matching bases. The sequence derives from a man older than 75 with active or convalescent COVID-19. The sequenced material came from peripheral blood. CDR3 coding DNA: TGTGCCAGTAGTATCGGACACGCGAACACTGAAGCTTTCTTT. Its translation is CASSIGHANTEAFF.